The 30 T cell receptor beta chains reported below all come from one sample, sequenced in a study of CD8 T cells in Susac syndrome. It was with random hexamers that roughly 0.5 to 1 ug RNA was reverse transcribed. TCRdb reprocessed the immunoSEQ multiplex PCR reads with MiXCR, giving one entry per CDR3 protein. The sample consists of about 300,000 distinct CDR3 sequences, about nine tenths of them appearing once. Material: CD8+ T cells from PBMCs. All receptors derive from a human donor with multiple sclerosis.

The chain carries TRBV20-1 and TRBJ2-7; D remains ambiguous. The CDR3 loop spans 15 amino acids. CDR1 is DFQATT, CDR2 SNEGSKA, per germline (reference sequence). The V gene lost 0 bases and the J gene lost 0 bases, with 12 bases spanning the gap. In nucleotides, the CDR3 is TGCAGTGCTAGAGACCTTATCGGAAGCTCCTACGAGCAGTACTTC. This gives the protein CSARDLIGSSYEQYF.

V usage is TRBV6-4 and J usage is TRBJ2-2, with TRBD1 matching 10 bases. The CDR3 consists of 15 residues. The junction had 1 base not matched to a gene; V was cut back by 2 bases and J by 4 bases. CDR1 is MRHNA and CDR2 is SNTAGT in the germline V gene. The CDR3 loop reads CASSDGTGATGELFF. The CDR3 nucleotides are TGTGCCAGCAGTGACGGGACAGGGGCCACCGGGGAGCTGTTTTTT.

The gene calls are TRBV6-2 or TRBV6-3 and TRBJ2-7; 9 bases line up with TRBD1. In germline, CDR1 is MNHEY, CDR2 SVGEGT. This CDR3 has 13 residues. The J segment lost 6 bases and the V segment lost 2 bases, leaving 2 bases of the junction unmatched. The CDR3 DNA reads TGTGCCAGCAGTTACATGGACAGGGGCGAGCAGTACTTC. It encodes CASSYMDRGEQYF.

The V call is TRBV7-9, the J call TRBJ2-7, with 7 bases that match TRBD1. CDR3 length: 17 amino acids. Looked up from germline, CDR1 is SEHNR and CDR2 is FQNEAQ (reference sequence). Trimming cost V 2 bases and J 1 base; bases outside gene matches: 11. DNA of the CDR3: TGTGCCAGCAGCTTAAGGGGTTACGGGACAGATTCCTACGAGCAGTACTTC. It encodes CASSLRGYGTDSYEQYF.

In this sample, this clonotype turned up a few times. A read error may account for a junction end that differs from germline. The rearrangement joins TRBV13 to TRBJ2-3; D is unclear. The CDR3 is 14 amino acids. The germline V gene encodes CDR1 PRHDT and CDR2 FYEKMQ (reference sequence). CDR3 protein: CASSLGGRADTQYF. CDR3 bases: TGTGCCAGCAGCCTAGGTGGGCGTGCAGATACGCAGTATTTT.

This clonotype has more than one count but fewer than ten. CDR3: CASSTGTATNEKLFF. Here the CDR3 DNA reads TGTGCCAGTAGTACCGGGACAGCAACTAATGAAAAACTGTTTTTT. The chain has TRBV19 and TRBJ1-4, with TRBD1 identical over 7 bases. Trimming removed 4 bases from V and 0 bases from J; junction bases left unmatched: 2. Germline-derived CDR1 and CDR2 are LNHDA and SQIVND (reference sequence). The CDR3 contains 15 residues.

The CDR3 is CSVVTADNNEQFF. For the CDR3, the DNA is TGCAGCGTCGTGACAGCTGACAACAATGAGCAGTTCTTC. The rearrangement links TRBV29-1 to TRBJ2-1; possibly TRBD1 for D (5 bases). V was shortened by 6 bases and J by 5 bases, with 14 bases between the two germline ends. This CDR3 has 13 amino acids. The germline gives CDR1 SQVTM, CDR2 ANQGSEA.

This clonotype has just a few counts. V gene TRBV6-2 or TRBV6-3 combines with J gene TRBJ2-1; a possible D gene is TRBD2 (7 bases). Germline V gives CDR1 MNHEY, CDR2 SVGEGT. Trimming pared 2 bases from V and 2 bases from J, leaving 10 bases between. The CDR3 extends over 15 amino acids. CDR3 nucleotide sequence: TGTGCCAGCAGTTACCGCGGGGGCGCCTACAATGAGCAGTTCTTC. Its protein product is CASSYRGGAYNEQFF.

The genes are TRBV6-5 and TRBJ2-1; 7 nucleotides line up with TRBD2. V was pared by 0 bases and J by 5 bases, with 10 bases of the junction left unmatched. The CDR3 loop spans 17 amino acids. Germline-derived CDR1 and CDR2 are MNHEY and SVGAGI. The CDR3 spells CASSYSKSGGGNNEQFF. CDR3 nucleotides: TGTGCCAGCAGTTACTCGAAGTCTGGGGGAGGGAACAATGAGCAGTTCTTC.

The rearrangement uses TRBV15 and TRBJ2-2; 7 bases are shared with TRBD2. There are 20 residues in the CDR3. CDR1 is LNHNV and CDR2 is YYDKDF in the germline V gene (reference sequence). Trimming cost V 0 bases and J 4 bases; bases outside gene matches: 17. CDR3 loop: CATSRDSGQGREWSTGELFF. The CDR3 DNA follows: TGTGCCACCAGCAGAGATTCTGGCCAAGGGCGGGAGTGGAGCACCGGGGAGCTGTTTTTT.

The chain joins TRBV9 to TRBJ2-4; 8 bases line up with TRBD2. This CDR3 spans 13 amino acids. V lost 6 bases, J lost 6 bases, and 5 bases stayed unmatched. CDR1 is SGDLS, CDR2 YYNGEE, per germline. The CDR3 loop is CASNPRGGNIQYF. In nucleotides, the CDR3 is TGTGCCAGCAATCCTCGGGGGGGAAACATTCAGTACTTC.

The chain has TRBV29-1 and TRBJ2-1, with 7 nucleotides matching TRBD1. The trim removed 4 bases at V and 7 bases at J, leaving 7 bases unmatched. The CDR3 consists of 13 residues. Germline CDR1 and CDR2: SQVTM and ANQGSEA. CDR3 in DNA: TGCAGCGTTGGCCGACAGGGTCAAAATGAGCAGTTCTTC. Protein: CSVGRQGQNEQFF.

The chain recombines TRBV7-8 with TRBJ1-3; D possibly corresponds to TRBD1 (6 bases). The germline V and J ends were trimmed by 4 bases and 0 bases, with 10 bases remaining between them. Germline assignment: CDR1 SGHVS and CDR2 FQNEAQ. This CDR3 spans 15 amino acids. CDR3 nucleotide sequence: TGTGCCAGCAGCTCGGACAGCCACTCTGGAAACACCATATATTTT. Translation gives CASSSDSHSGNTIYF.

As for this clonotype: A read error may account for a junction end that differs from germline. The CDR3 loop is CASSLPGATGELFF. The CDR3 nucleotides are TGTGCCAGTAGTTTGCCGGGGGCCACCGGGGAGCTGTTTTTT. This chain joins TRBV6-6 and TRBJ2-2; either TRBD1 or TRBD2 may supply D (6 bases each). This CDR3 is 14 amino acids long. Germline CDR1 is MNHNY and CDR2 is SVGAGI (reference sequence).

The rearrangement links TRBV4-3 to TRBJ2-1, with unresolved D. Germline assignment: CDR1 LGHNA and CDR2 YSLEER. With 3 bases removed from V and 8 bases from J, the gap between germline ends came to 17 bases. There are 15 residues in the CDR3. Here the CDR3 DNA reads TGCGCCAGCAGCCAGATGCCCGAGGTCGTCGATGAGCAGTTCTTC. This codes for CASSQMPEVVDEQFF.

The CDR3 nucleotides read TGTGCCAGCGGGAGTTCCTACAATGAGCAGTTCTTC. This codes for CASGSSYNEQFF. The rearrangement joins TRBV9 to TRBJ2-1; the D gene is possibly TRBD2 (5 bases). Germline-derived CDR1 and CDR2 are SGDLS and YYNGEE. With 7 bases removed from V and 1 base from J, the gap between germline ends came to 6 bases. The CDR3 is 12 residues long.

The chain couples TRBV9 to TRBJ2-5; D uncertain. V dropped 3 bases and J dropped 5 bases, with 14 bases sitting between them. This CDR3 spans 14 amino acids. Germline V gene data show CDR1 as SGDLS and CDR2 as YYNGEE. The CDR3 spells CASSGAGARETQYF. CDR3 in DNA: TGTGCCAGCAGCGGCGCCGGTGCGAGGGAGACCCAGTACTTC.

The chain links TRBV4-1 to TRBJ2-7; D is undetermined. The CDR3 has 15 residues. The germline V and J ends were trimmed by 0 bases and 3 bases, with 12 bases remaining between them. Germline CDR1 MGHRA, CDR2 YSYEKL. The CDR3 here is CASSQEGLIYYEQYF. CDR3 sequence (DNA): TGCGCCAGCAGCCAAGAAGGTCTTATCTACTACGAGCAGTACTTC.

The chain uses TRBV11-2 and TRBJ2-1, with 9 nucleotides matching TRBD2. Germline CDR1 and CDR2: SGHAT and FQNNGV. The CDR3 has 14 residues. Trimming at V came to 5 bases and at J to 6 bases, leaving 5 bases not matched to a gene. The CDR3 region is CASSRTSAPNEQFF. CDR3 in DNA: TGTGCCAGCAGCCGGACTAGCGCCCCCAATGAGCAGTTCTTC.

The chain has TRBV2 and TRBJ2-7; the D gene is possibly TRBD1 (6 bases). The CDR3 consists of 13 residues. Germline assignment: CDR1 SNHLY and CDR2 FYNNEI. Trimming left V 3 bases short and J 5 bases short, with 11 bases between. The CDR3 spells CASSEGAWDEQYF. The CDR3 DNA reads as TGTGCCAGCAGTGAGGGGGCCTGGGACGAGCAGTACTTC. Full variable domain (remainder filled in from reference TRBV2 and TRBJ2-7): EPEVTQTPSHQVTQMGQEVILRCVPISNHLYFYWYRQILGQKVEFLVSFYNNEISEKSEIFDDQFSVERPDGSNFTLKIRSTKLEDSAMYFCASSEGAWDEQYFGPGTRLTVT.

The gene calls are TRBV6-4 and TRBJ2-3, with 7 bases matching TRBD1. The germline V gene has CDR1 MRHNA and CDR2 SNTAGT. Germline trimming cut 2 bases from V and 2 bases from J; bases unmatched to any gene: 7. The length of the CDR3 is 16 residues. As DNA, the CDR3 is TGTGCCAGCAGTGACCCCGGGACAGAGATCACAGATACGCAGTATTTT. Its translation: CASSDPGTEITDTQYF.

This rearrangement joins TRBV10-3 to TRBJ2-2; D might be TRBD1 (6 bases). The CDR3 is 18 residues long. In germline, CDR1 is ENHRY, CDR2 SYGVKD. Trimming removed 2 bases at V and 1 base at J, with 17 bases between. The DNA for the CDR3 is TGTGCCATCAGTGAGAGGAAAACAGGGTCGGGGAACACCGGGGAGCTGTTTTTT. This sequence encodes CAISERKTGSGNTGELFF.

CDR3 DNA: TGTGCCAGCAGCTTGGGACCCGAGCAGTTCTTC. It codes for CASSLGPEQFF. The gene calls are TRBV7-9 and TRBJ2-1; either TRBD1 or TRBD2 may supply D (5 bases each). The CDR3 has 11 amino acids. Germline V gene lookup returns CDR1 SEHNR and CDR2 FQNEAQ (reference sequence). V was trimmed by 3 bases and J by 10 bases, leaving 7 bases between them.

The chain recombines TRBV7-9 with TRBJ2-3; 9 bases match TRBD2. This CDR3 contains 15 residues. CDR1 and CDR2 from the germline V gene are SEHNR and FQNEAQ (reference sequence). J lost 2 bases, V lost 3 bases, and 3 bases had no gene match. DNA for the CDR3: TGTGCCAGCAGCTTGGAGCGGGGGGACACAGATACGCAGTATTTT. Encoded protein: CASSLERGDTDTQYF. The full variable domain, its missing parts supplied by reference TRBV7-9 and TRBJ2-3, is DTGVSQNPRHKITKRGQNVTFRCDPISEHNRLYWYRQTLGQGPEFLTYFQNEAQLEKSRLLSDRFSAERPKGSFSTLEIQRTEQGDSAMYLCASSLERGDTDTQYFGPGTRLTVL.

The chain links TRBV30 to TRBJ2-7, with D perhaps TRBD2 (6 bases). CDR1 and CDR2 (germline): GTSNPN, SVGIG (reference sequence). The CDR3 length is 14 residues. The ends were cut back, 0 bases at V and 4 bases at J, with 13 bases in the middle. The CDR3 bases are TGTGCCTGGAGTGTACTGGGGGAGGTTTACGAGCAGTACTTC. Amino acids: CAWSVLGEVYEQYF. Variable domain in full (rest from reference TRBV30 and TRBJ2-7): SQTIHQWPATLVQPVGSPLSLECTVEGTSNPNLYWYRQAAGRGLQLLFYSVGIGQISSEVPQNLSASRPQDRQFILSSKKLLLSDSGFYLCAWSVLGEVYEQYFGPGTRLTVT.

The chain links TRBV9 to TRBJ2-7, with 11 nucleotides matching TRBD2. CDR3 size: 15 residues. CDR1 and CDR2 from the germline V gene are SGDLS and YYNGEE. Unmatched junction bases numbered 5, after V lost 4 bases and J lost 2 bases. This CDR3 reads CASSYGTSGTYEQYF. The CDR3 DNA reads TGTGCCAGCAGCTATGGGACTAGCGGTACCTACGAGCAGTACTTC.

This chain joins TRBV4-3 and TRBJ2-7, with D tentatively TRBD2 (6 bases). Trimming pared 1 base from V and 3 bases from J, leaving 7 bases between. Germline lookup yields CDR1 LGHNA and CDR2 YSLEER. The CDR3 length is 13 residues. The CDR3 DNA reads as TGCGCCAGCAGCCAAGCGCGGGGCTACGAGCAGTACTTC. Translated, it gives CASSQARGYEQYF.

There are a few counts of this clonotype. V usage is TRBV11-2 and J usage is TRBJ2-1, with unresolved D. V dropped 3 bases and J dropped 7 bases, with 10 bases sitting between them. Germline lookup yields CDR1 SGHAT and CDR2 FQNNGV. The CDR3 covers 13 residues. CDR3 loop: CASSFFRVNEQFF. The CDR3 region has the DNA TGTGCCAGCAGCTTCTTTAGGGTGAATGAGCAGTTCTTC.

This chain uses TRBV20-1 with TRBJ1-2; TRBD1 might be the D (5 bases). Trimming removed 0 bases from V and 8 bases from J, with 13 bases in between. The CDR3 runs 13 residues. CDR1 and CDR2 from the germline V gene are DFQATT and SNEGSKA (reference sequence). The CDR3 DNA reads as TGCAGTGCTAGAGATCTAGGCGGGGGAGGCTACACCTTC. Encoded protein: CSARDLGGGGYTF.

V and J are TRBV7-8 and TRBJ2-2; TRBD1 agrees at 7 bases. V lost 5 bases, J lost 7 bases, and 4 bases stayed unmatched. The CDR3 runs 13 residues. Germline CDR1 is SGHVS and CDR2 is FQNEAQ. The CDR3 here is CASSTQGIGELFF. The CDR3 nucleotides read TGTGCCAGCAGCACACAGGGGATCGGGGAGCTGTTTTTT.